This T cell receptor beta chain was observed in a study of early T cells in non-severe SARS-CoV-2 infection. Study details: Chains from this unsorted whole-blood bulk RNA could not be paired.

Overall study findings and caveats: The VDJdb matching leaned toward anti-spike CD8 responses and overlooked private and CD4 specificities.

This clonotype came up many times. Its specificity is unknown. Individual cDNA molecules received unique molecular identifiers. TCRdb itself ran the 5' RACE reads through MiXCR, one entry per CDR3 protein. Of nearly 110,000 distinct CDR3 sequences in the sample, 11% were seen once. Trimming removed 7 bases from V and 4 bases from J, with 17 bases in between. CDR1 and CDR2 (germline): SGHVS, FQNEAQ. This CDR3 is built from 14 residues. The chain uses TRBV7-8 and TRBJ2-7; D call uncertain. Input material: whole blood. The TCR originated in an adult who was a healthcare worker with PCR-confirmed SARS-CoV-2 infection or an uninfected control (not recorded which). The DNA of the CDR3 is TGTGCCAGCAACTCCGCCGGACCGTTTTACGAGCAGTACTTC. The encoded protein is CASNSAGPFYEQYF.